This T cell receptor (beta chain) was observed in a study of T cell changes during pregnancy in multiple sclerosis. TCRdb's table, derived via immunoSEQ multiplex PCR, lists solely in-frame clones and lacks some. Found here are under 95,000 clones, about nine tenths of them singletons; the top ten hold around 1.7%. Sequenced here: peripheral blood, sampled after pregnancy. This sequence originates from a female donor in good health, enrolled as a control in a pregnancy study.

DNA for the CDR3: TGTGCCAGCAGCGCCGGGACACTAAGGGACGAGCAGTACTTC. Protein product: CASSAGTLRDEQYF. This chain links TRBV5-8 with TRBJ2-7; TRBD1 is a possible D gene (6 bases). V was shortened by 4 bases and J by 5 bases, with 16 bases between the two germline ends. The CDR3 is made up of 14 amino acids. Germline CDR1 is SGHTS and CDR2 is YDEGEE.